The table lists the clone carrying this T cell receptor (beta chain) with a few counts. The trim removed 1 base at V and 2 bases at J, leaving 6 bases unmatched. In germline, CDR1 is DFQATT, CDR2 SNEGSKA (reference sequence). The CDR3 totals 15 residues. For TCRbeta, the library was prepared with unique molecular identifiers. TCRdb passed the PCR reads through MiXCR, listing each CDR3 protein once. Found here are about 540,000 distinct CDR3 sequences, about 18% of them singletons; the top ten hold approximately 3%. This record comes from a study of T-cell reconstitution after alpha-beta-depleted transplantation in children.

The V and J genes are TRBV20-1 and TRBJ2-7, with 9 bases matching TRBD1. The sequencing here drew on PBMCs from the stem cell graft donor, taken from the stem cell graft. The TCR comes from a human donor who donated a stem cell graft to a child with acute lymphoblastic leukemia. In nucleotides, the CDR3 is TGCAGTGCTAGAGCCCCCCGGGACAGGGCCTACGAGCAGTACTTC. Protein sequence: CSARAPRDRAYEQYF.